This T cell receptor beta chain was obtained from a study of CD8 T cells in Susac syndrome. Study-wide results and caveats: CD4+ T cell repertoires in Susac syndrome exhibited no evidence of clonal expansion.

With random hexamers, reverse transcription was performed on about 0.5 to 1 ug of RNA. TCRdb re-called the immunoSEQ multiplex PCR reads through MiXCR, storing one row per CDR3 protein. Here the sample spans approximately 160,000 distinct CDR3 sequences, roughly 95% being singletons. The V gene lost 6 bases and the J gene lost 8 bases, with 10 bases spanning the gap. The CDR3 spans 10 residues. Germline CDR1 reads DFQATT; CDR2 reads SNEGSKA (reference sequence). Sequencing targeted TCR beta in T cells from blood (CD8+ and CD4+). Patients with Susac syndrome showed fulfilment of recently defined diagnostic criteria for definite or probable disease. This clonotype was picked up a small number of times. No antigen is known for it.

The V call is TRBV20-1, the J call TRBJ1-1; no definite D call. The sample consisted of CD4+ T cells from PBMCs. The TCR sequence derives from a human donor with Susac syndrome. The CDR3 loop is CSARSTEAFF. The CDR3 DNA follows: TGCAGTGCGCGGAGTACCGAAGCTTTCTTT.